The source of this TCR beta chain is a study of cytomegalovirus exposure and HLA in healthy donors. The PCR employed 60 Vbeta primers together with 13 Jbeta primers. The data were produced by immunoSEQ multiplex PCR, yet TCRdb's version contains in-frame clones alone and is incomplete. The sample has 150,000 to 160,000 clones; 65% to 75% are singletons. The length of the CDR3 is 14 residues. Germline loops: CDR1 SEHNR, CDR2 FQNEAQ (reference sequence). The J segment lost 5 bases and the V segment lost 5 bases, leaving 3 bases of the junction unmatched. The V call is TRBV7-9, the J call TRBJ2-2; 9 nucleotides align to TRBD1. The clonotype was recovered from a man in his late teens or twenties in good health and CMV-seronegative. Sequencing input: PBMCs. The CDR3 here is CASSAQGATGELFF. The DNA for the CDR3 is TGTGCCAGCAGCGCACAGGGGGCGACCGGGGAGCTGTTTTTT.